Below, 13 T cell receptor beta chains from the same sample are listed, as sequenced in a study of T cells in Graves' hyperthyroidism and ophthalmopathy. TCR beta CDR3 regions were amplified from RNA. The primer set for the first-round RT-PCR of the TCR CDR3 was HTBI. TCRdb re-analysed the multiplex PCR reads in MiXCR, keeping a single row per CDR3 protein. The table has fewer than 600,000 distinct CDR3 sequences, over 13% seen once. The sequencing input was blood. All receptors come from a woman aged 18-29 years with Graves' hyperthyroidism.

This clonotype was seen ten or more times. The gene calls are TRBV12-3 or TRBV12-4 and TRBJ2-2; TRBD1 agrees at 7 bases. The CDR3 runs to 15 residues. V shed 8 bases and J 1 base; nucleotides not matched to a gene: 7. Here the CDR3 reads CASSPGQRNTGELFF. CDR3 bases: TGTGCCAGCTCCCCGGGACAGAGGAACACCGGGGAGCTGTTTTTT.

The chain employs TRBV28 and TRBJ2-7; D remains unclear. V was shortened by 4 bases and J by 5 bases, with 12 bases between the two germline ends. Germline-derived CDR1 and CDR2 are MDHEN and SYDVKM. The CDR3 contains 13 residues. This CDR3 reads CASSSPVTDEQYF. DNA of the CDR3: TGTGCCAGCAGTTCGCCCGTCACGGACGAGCAGTACTTC.

This clonotype was observed a handful of times. The chain couples TRBV3-1 to TRBJ2-1; D is uncertain. Germline values: CDR1 LGHDT, CDR2 YNNKEL (reference sequence). This CDR3 is built from 11 residues. Trimming left V 8 bases short and J 6 bases short, with 8 bases between. The CDR3 sequence is CASEFGNEQFF. CDR3 nucleotides: TGTGCCAGCGAGTTTGGCAATGAGCAGTTCTTC.

In this sample, this clonotype turned up many times. The rearrangement uses TRBV6-1 and TRBJ1-1; D is unclear. Germline-derived CDR1 and CDR2 are MNHNS and SASEGT. The V and J ends lost 6 bases and 4 bases respectively, with 12 bases between them. This CDR3 has 13 amino acids. The CDR3 DNA sequence: TGTGCCAGCAGAAGAACCACGGGCACTGAAGCTTTCTTT. It yields the protein CASRRTTGTEAFF.

This clonotype was recorded many times. The gene calls are TRBV5-1 and TRBJ2-7; a possible D gene is TRBD2 (5 bases). Germline CDR1 is SGHRS and CDR2 is YFSETQ. V was shortened by 7 bases and J by 6 bases, with 17 bases between the two germline ends. This CDR3 region has 13 residues. CDR3 sequence: CASGLNRDSEQYV. The DNA for the CDR3 is TGCGCCAGCGGACTCAATCGGGATTCCGAGCAGTACGTC.

The rearrangement joins TRBV20-1 to TRBJ2-3, with unresolved D. Germline CDR1 DFQATT, CDR2 SNEGSKA (reference sequence). V dropped 7 bases and J dropped 5 bases, with 10 bases sitting between them. This CDR3 has 11 amino acids. CDR3 nucleotides: TGCAGTGAGGAGCAAGGAGATACGCAGTATTTT. Its protein product is CSEEQGDTQYF.

This clonotype was seen many times. V is TRBV29-1 and J is TRBJ2-6; 7 positions agree with TRBD1. J gave up 0 bases and V 7 bases, and 9 bases lay outside the gene matches. The germline gives CDR1 SQVTM, CDR2 ANQGSEA. The CDR3 covers 16 residues. The CDR3 DNA follows: TGCAGCGCGACCGGGACAGACAACTCTGGGGCCAACGTCCTGACTTTC. It translates to CSATGTDNSGANVLTF.

This clonotype was found many times. This sequence joins TRBV10-2 and TRBJ2-7; the match to TRBD1 covers 12 bases. V lost 0 bases and J lost 7; bases outside the gene matches: 4. This CDR3 is 15 amino acids long. Germline CDR1 and CDR2: WSHSY and SAAADI. CDR3 amino acids: CASSESGQGAGEQYV. The CDR3 nucleotides read TGCGCCAGCAGTGAGTCGGGACAGGGGGCTGGAGAGCAGTACGTC.

This clonotype was counted many times. This chain joins TRBV27 and TRBJ2-6; a possible D gene is TRBD2 (7 bases). This CDR3 spans 15 amino acids. CDR1 and CDR2 from the germline V gene are MNHEY and SMNVEV (reference sequence). V shed 3 bases and J shed 6 bases, with 12 bases lying between them. Here the CDR3 DNA reads TGTGCCAGCAGTTTTGGGGGGGGCCAGGCCAACGTCCTGACTTTC. Protein sequence: CASSFGGGQANVLTF. Supplemented by reference TRBV27 and TRBJ2-6, the full variable domain reads EAQVTQNPRYLITVTGKKLTVTCSQNMNHEYMSWYRQDPGLGLRQIYYSMNVEVTDKGDVPEGYKVSRKEKRNFPLILESPSPNQTSLYFCASSFGGGQANVLTFGAGSRLTVL.

Only a few counts were recorded for this clonotype. At one of its ends the junction is not consistent with the germline gene, which may arise from a read error. The V and J genes are TRBV11-3 and TRBJ2-5, with D possibly matching TRBD1 (5 bases). Looked up from germline, CDR1 is SGHNT and CDR2 is YENEEA. This CDR3 comprises 13 residues. The DNA for the CDR3 is TGTGCCAGCTACCACCGGACACAAGAGGCCCAGTACTTC. Its protein is CASYHRTQEAQYF.

This clonotype turned up a few times. J is TRBJ1-2 and V is TRBV19; unclear D gene. Looked up from germline, CDR1 is LNHDA and CDR2 is SQIVND (reference sequence). There are 15 residues in the CDR3. V lost 3 bases and J lost 6, with 17 bases in between. CDR3 residues: CASSIPSVGMDGYTF. The CDR3 nucleotides are TGTGCCAGTAGTATCCCATCAGTGGGGATGGATGGCTACACCTTC.

The J gene is TRBJ2-7, the V gene TRBV13, with 11 bases that match TRBD2. The CDR3 extends over 15 amino acids. V lost 1 base and J lost 3; bases outside the gene matches: 2. The germline gives CDR1 PRHDT, CDR2 FYEKMQ (reference sequence). Here the CDR3 DNA reads TGTGCCAGCAGCTTAGAACTAGCGGGGGACTACGAGCAGTACTTC. Translated: CASSLELAGDYEQYF.

This clonotype was counted many times. The chain links TRBV6-1 to TRBJ2-1, with a possible D match to TRBD1 (7 bases). The CDR3 loop spans 14 amino acids. Germline-derived CDR1 and CDR2 are MNHNS and SASEGT. With 5 bases removed from V and 3 bases from J, the gap between germline ends came to 11 bases. For the CDR3, the DNA is TGTGCCAGCAGTCGACAGGGAGGCTACAATGAGCAGTTCTTC. It is translated as CASSRQGGYNEQFF.